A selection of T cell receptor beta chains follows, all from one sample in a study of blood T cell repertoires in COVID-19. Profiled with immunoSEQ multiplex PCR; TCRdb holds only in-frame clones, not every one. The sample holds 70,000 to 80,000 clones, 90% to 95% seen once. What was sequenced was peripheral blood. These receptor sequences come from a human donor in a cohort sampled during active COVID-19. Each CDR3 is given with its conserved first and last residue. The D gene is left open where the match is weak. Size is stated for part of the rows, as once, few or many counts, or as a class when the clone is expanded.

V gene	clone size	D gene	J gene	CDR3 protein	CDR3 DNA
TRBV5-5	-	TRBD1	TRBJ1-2	CASSFGDRGGYTF	TGTGCCAGCAGCTTCGGGGACAGGGGTGGCTACACCTTC
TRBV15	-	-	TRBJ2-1	CATSAQRSYNEQFF	TGTGCCACCAGCGCGCAGCGTAGTTACAATGAGCAGTTCTTC
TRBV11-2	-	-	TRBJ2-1	CASSLRARGNEQFF	TGTGCCAGCAGCCTCCGGGCCAGGGGCAATGAGCAGTTCTTC
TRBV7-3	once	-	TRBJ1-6	CASSANPGTSPLHF	TGTGCCAGCAGCGCCAATCCGGGAACTTCACCCCTCCACTTT
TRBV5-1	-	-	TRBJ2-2	CASSLVGGGAGELFF	TGCGCCAGCAGCTTAGTGGGCGGAGGGGCCGGGGAGCTGTTTTTT
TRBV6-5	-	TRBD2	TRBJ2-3	CASSHRDYRTDTQYF	TGTGCCAGCAGTCATAGGGACTACCGCACAGATACGCAGTATTTT
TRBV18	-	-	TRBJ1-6	CASSTGDPGNSPLHF	TGTGCCAGCTCCACGGGTGATCCGGGGAATTCACCCCTCCACTTT
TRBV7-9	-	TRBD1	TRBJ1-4	CASSYPDRGGEKLFF	TGTGCCAGCAGCTACCCGGACAGGGGAGGGGAAAAACTGTTTTTT
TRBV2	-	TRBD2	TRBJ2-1	CASRRLAGALYNEQFF	TGTGCCAGCAGGAGACTAGCGGGGGCCCTTTACAATGAGCAGTTCTTC
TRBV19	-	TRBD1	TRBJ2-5	CASTGTGGYQETQYF	TGTGCCAGTACCGGGACAGGGGGTTACCAAGAGACCCAGTACTTC
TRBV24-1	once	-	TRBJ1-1	CATSRQVMNTEAFF	TGTGCCACCAGTAGACAGGTCATGAACACTGAAGCTTTCTTT
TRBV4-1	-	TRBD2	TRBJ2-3	CASSLSGDTDTQYF	TGCGCCAGCAGCCTTAGCGGGGATACAGATACGCAGTATTTT
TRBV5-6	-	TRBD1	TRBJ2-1	CASSWTGGPYNEQFF	TGTGCCAGCAGCTGGACAGGGGGCCCCTACAATGAGCAGTTCTTC
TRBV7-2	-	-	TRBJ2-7	CASSLKSLIYEQYF	TGTGCCAGCAGCTTAAAAAGCTTGATCTACGAGCAGTACTTC
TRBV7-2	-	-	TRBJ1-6	CASSSLQGPLHF	TGTGCCAGCAGCTCCCTCCAGGGGCCCCTCCACTTT
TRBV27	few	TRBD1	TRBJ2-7	CASSRDSAPNEQYF	TGTGCCAGCAGTCGGGACAGTGCCCCCAACGAGCAGTACTTC
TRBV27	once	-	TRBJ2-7	CASSLSARGHYEQYF	TGTGCCAGCAGTTTATCGGCCAGGGGTCACTACGAGCAGTACTTC
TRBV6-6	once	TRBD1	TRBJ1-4	CASSPPGQQYEKLFF	TGTGCCAGCAGTCCACCGGGACAGCAGTATGAAAAACTGTTTTTT
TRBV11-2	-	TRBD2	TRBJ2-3	CASSRAGGGTDTQYF	TGTGCCAGCAGCCGAGCGGGGGGTGGCACAGATACGCAGTATTTT
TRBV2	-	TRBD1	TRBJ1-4	CASSEQGTGGEKLFF	TGTGCCAGCAGTGAACAGGGGACAGGTGGCGAAAAACTGTTTTTT
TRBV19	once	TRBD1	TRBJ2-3	CASSSRTGWGTDTQYF	TGTGCCAGTAGTTCCAGGACAGGGTGGGGCACAGATACGCAGTATTTT
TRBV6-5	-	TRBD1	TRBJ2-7	CASSRAVDRGYEQYF	TGTGCCAGCAGTCGGGCCGTTGACAGGGGCTACGAGCAGTACTTC
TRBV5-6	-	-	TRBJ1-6	CASSLEGNSPLHF	TGTGCCAGCAGCTTGGAGGGGAATTCACCCCTCCACTTT
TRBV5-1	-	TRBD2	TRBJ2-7	CASSLNSGFSYEQYF	TGCGCCAGCAGCTTGAATAGCGGGTTTTCCTACGAGCAGTACTTC
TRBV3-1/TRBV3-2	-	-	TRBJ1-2	CASSPSGNGYTF	TGTGCCAGCAGCCCTTCAGGGAATGGCTACACCTTC
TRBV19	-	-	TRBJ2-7	CASSDQEARHGYEQYF	TGTGCCAGTAGTGACCAAGAGGCACGTCACGGCTACGAGCAGTACTTC
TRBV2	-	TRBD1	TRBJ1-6	CASRDRTGLYNSPLHF	TGTGCCAGCAGAGACAGGACAGGGCTCTATAATTCACCCCTCCACTTT
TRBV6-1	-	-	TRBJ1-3	CASSESSVPSGNTIYF	TGTGCCAGCAGTGAATCGAGTGTACCCTCTGGAAACACCATATATTTT
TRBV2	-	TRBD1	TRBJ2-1	CASSEGQGAPNEQFF	TGTGCCAGCAGTGAAGGACAGGGGGCGCCGAATGAGCAGTTCTTC
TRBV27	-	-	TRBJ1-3	CASSLRPTGNTIYF	TGTGCCAGCAGTTTACGTCCCACAGGAAACACCATATATTTT